This T cell receptor (beta chain) was found in a study of beta chain features in type 1 diabetes. Study-level findings and limits: Sequencing the cDNA could make cells with high TCR expression show up more than they should. Shorter templates might be favored by PCR, and equally so in patients and in controls.

A few counts support this clone. Its antigen remains unknown. The junction shows a germline mismatch at one end, possibly a read error. CDR1 is SEHNR and CDR2 is FQNEAQ in the germline V gene (reference sequence). CDR3 length: 15 amino acids. There was one heparinised blood draw per donor, averaging approximately 120 mL. Since all of the isolated RNA was reverse transcribed, expressed TCRB transcripts were what got sequenced. There were 3 million to 4 million reads on average in the naive, central memory and regulatory T cell samples. Profiling relied on immunoSEQ multiplex PCR, and the TCRdb table lists in-frame clones only, not all of them. The sample holds under 400,000 clones; around 15% are singletons and the top ten take 6.7%.

This sequence joins TRBV7-9 and TRBJ2-5, with a tentative D call TRBD1 (6 bases). The TCR comes from a man aged 25 to 45 in good health. Input material: central memory CD4+ T cells from blood. The CDR3 region is CASSQGRQVQETQYF. The CDR3 DNA sequence: TGCGCCAGCAGCCAAGGTAGACAGGTACAAGAGACCCAGTACTTC.